The 30 T cell receptor beta chains presented below share a single source sample, sequenced in a study of CD8 T cells in Susac syndrome. About 0.5 to 1 ug RNA was reverse transcribed with random hexamers. From the immunoSEQ multiplex PCR reads, TCRdb called clonotypes with MiXCR, one entry per CDR3 protein. This sample has about 120,000 distinct CDR3 sequences, with 92% found just once. The sequencing input was CD8+ T cells from PBMCs. The receptors originated from a human donor in good health.

The CDR3 loop reads CASSPRLTSGKTGELFF. In DNA, the CDR3 is TGCGCCAGCAGCCCCCGTTTAACTAGCGGGAAGACCGGGGAGCTGTTTTTT. This chain links TRBV4-3 with TRBJ2-2; 10 nucleotides line up with TRBD2. CDR3 length: 17 residues. CDR1 is LGHNA, CDR2 YSLEER, per germline. With V trimmed by 4 bases and J by 5 bases, 10 bases remained unmatched.

Concerning this clonotype itself: The junction and the germline gene differ at one end; a read error may be behind it. The rearrangement links TRBV7-7 to TRBJ2-1; no definite D call. In germline, CDR1 is SSHAT, CDR2 FNYEAQ (reference sequence). This CDR3 has 15 residues. CDR3 in amino acids: CASSLSLGSHNEQFF. CDR3 in DNA: TGTGCCAGCAGCTTAAGCCTAGGCTCCCACAATGAGCAGTTCTTC.

This rearrangement joins TRBV29-1 to TRBJ2-5, with 10 bases fitting TRBD2. Germline V gene sequence: CDR1 SQVTM, CDR2 ANQGSEA. The V gene end was trimmed by 6 bases and the J gene end by 0 bases; junction bases not matched to a gene: 7. The CDR3 sequence is 15 residues long. The CDR3 loop is CSVDYSGGYQETQYF. Written as DNA, the CDR3 is TGCAGCGTAGACTATAGCGGGGGGTACCAAGAGACCCAGTACTTC.

The J gene is TRBJ2-5, the V gene TRBV7-7; 15 bases line up with TRBD2. The CDR3 runs 15 residues. Germline trimming cut 5 bases from V and 4 bases from J; bases unmatched to any gene: 2. Germline loops: CDR1 SSHAT, CDR2 FNYEAQ (reference sequence). The CDR3 loop reads CASSQGLAGGETQYF. The CDR3 region has the DNA TGTGCCAGCAGCCAGGGACTAGCGGGAGGAGAGACCCAGTACTTC.

The chain employs TRBV7-3 and TRBJ2-3; 9 nucleotides line up with TRBD2. The germline V gene has CDR1 SGHTA and CDR2 FQGTGA. The CDR3 has 16 amino acids. The junction had 2 bases not matched to a gene; V was cut back by 0 bases and J by 1 base. CDR3 amino acids: CASSLTGTSRTDTQYF. In DNA, the CDR3 is TGTGCCAGCAGCTTAACGGGGACTAGCCGCACAGATACGCAGTATTTT.

The chain uses TRBV29-1 and TRBJ2-1, with 14 bases lining up with TRBD2. V dropped 3 bases and J dropped 0; count of bases not matched to a gene: 4. The CDR3 has 17 residues. Germline lookup yields CDR1 SQVTM and CDR2 ANQGSEA. CDR3 DNA: TGCAGCGTTGATGAGGGACTAGCGGGGGACTCCTACAATGAGCAGTTCTTC. This sequence encodes CSVDEGLAGDSYNEQFF.

The V call is TRBV29-1, the J call TRBJ1-3; D uncertain. This CDR3 spans 12 amino acids. The germline V gene has CDR1 SQVTM and CDR2 ANQGSEA. The ends were cut back, 8 bases at V and 2 bases at J, with 10 bases in the middle. The CDR3 DNA reads TGCAGCCCAGCGGAGACTGGAAACACCATATATTTT. Encoded protein: CSPAETGNTIYF.

V usage is TRBV23-1 and J usage is TRBJ2-2; D gene ambiguous. TRBV23-1 is given ORF status, its function remaining uncertain. The V end was cut by 6 bases, the J end by 2 bases, with 16 bases between. This CDR3 comprises 16 residues. The CDR3 loop is CASSLPTDINTGELFF. The CDR3 DNA sequence: TGCGCCAGCAGCCTACCCACGGATATTAACACCGGGGAGCTGTTTTTT.

The CDR3: CASSSSRDESYEQYF. The CDR3 DNA reads TGTGCCAGCAGTTCATCGCGGGACGAGTCCTACGAGCAGTACTTC. The chain links TRBV6-2 or TRBV6-3 to TRBJ2-7; tentatively, D is TRBD2 (6 bases). Germline CDR1 reads MNHEY; CDR2 reads SVGEGT. The CDR3 consists of 15 residues. The V gene lost 4 bases and the J gene lost 1 base, with 14 bases spanning the gap.

The rearrangement links TRBV7-2 to TRBJ1-1, with 9 bases fitting TRBD1. CDR3 length: 15 residues. In germline, CDR1 is SGHTA, CDR2 FQGNSA. Trimming at V came to 5 bases and at J to 7 bases, leaving 11 bases not matched to a gene. This CDR3 is CASSRGGTGLSEAFF. Here the CDR3 DNA reads TGTGCCAGCAGCCGCGGGGGGACAGGGCTCAGTGAAGCTTTCTTT. Using reference TRBV7-2 and TRBJ1-1 for the parts outside the CDR3, the full variable domain is GAGVSQSPSNKVTEKGKDVELRCDPISGHTALYWYRQSLGQGLEFLIYFQGNSAPDKSGLPSDRFSAERTGGSVSTLTIQRTQQEDSAVYLCASSRGGTGLSEAFFGQGTRLTVV.

The V call is TRBV7-2, the J call TRBJ1-6; D is perhaps TRBD1 (6 bases). Looked up from germline, CDR1 is SGHTA and CDR2 is FQGNSA. The CDR3 consists of 13 residues. V dropped 6 bases and J dropped 9 bases, with 12 bases sitting between them. The CDR3, as DNA: TGTGCCAGCAGTCCAGGGGTTTCTTCACCCCTCCACTTT. This gives the protein CASSPGVSSPLHF.

This clonotype was observed once. The V gene is TRBV7-6, the J gene TRBJ2-5; tentatively, D is TRBD2 (6 bases). The germline V gene encodes CDR1 SGHVS and CDR2 FNYEAQ. CDR3 size: 16 residues. Trimming cost V 5 bases and J 0 bases, with 16 bases left between them. Written as DNA, the CDR3 is TGTGCCAGCAGCCCGACTAGTGCCCCATACCAAGAGACCCAGTACTTC. It encodes CASSPTSAPYQETQYF.

The chain employs TRBV20-1 and TRBJ2-3; no definite D call. This CDR3 has 13 residues. Between the trimmed V and J ends, which lost 1 base and 1 base, there was a span of 6 bases. The germline V gene encodes CDR1 DFQATT and CDR2 SNEGSKA (reference sequence). The CDR3 spells CSARAGGTDTQYF. The CDR3 DNA reads TGCAGTGCTAGAGCGGGCGGCACAGATACGCAGTATTTT.

The chain uses TRBV3-1 and TRBJ2-7; D may be TRBD1 (5 bases). Germline V gene lookup returns CDR1 LGHDT and CDR2 YNNKEL (reference sequence). This CDR3 has 15 residues. The V end lost 3 bases, the J end lost 0 bases, and 12 bases lay between the germline ends. CDR3 amino acids: CASSHPTATSYEQYF. CDR3 DNA: TGTGCCAGCAGCCACCCGACAGCCACCTCCTACGAGCAGTACTTC.

The chain employs TRBV28 and TRBJ2-2, with D tentatively TRBD2 (6 bases). CDR3 length: 15 amino acids. Trimming left V 6 bases short and J 4 bases short, with 15 bases between. Per the germline V gene, CDR1 is MDHEN and CDR2 is SYDVKM. The DNA for the CDR3 is TGTGCCAGCAGCGCCGGGAGTTTGGGCACCGGGGAGCTGTTTTTT. Its protein is CASSAGSLGTGELFF.

This clonotype has only one observation. The chain employs TRBV18 and TRBJ1-2; unclear D gene. V was trimmed by 0 bases and J by 8 bases, leaving 13 bases between them. The germline CDR1 and CDR2 sequences are KGHSH and LQKENI. This CDR3 spans 14 amino acids. DNA of the CDR3: TGTGCCAGCTCACCACCCGCTCTTAATGCCGGCTACACCTTC. It is translated as CASSPPALNAGYTF.

J is TRBJ2-7 and V is TRBV7-2; D not certain. Germline V gives CDR1 SGHTA, CDR2 FQGNSA. V dropped 1 base and J dropped 7 bases, with 14 bases sitting between them. The CDR3 has 14 residues. The CDR3 nucleotides read TGTGCCAGCAGCTTAGACGGAGTAACCCGGGAGCAGTACTTC. It specifies CASSLDGVTREQYF. The whole variable domain, filled in from reference TRBV7-2 and TRBJ2-7, reads GAGVSQSPSNKVTEKGKDVELRCDPISGHTALYWYRQSLGQGLEFLIYFQGNSAPDKSGLPSDRFSAERTGGSVSTLTIQRTQQEDSAVYLCASSLDGVTREQYFGPGTRLTVT.

This chain connects TRBV4-2 to TRBJ2-7; D tentatively reads TRBD1 or TRBD2 (5 bases each). The ends were cut back, 1 base at V and 5 bases at J, with 12 bases in the middle. CDR3 length: 14 residues. The germline CDR1 and CDR2 sequences are LGHNA and YNFKEQ. DNA for the CDR3: TGTGCCAGCAGCCAAGTTGGAAGGGACCACGAGCAGTACTTC. Translating gives CASSQVGRDHEQYF.

This clonotype occurred many times. The chain joins TRBV4-1 to TRBJ1-1, with D unresolved. The V gene's germline CDR1 is MGHRA and CDR2 YSYEKL. The V end lost 4 bases, the J end lost 5 bases, and 5 bases lay between the germline ends. The CDR3 contains 11 residues. Written as DNA, the CDR3 is TGCGCCAGCAGCCTCAATACTGAAGCTTTCTTT. This encodes CASSLNTEAFF.

The chain carries TRBV7-2 and TRBJ2-7, with D possibly matching TRBD2 (6 bases). CDR3 length: 16 residues. Germline lookup yields CDR1 SGHTA and CDR2 FQGNSA. V was pared by 7 bases and J by 0 bases, with 19 bases between. The CDR3 region has the DNA TGTGCCAGCAACCGAAGGGGCGGGGAAAGCTCCTACGAGCAGTACTTC. Amino acid sequence: CASNRRGGESSYEQYF.

V gene TRBV6-4 combines with J gene TRBJ2-1, with D unclear. The germline V and J ends were trimmed by 4 bases and 7 bases, with 11 bases remaining between them. The CDR3 has 13 residues. CDR1 is MRHNA, CDR2 SNTAGT, per germline. The CDR3 protein is CASSVQPRNEQFF. The CDR3 DNA reads as TGTGCCAGCAGTGTTCAACCCCGGAATGAGCAGTTCTTC.

The chain uses TRBV6-1 and TRBJ1-1, with D maybe TRBD1 (5 bases). The germline V and J ends were trimmed by 6 bases and 1 base, with 18 bases remaining between them. CDR1 is MNHNS, CDR2 SASEGT, per germline. The CDR3 contains 16 residues. CDR3 coding DNA: TGTGCCAGCAGGAGGGCAGGGTATGAGGGGAACACTGAAGCTTTCTTT. Its translation: CASRRAGYEGNTEAFF.

The chain has TRBV7-6 and TRBJ1-1; D not certain. This CDR3 spans 17 amino acids. The V end was cut by 3 bases, the J end by 0 bases, with 17 bases between. CDR1 is SGHVS, CDR2 FNYEAQ, per germline. In DNA form, the CDR3 reads TGTGCCAGCAGCTTGAAGAGTCCGACGGCGATGAACACTGAAGCTTTCTTT. This sequence encodes CASSLKSPTAMNTEAFF.

V is TRBV5-6 and J is TRBJ1-5, with D perhaps matching TRBD1 (5 bases). Germline CDR1 SGHDT, CDR2 YYEEEE. This CDR3 contains 13 residues. With 4 bases removed from V and 4 bases from J, the gap between germline ends came to 9 bases. CDR3 DNA: TGTGCCAGCAGCCGACAGTCGAATCAGCCCCAGCATTTT. Protein product: CASSRQSNQPQHF.

The V gene is TRBV9, the J gene TRBJ2-1; 11 bases are a match to TRBD1. This CDR3 contains 18 residues. V was clipped by 0 bases and J by 7 bases; unmatched bases: 12. Per the germline V gene, CDR1 is SGDLS and CDR2 is YYNGEE. CDR3 DNA: TGTGCCAGCAGCGTAGGCATTCTAGGGACAGGGGGTACGAATGAGCAGTTCTTC. It yields the protein CASSVGILGTGGTNEQFF.

The chain uses TRBV20-1 and TRBJ2-1, with D possibly being TRBD1 (6 bases). Trimming stripped 5 bases from V and 0 bases from J, with 17 bases between. The CDR3 totals 16 residues. Germline V lookup: CDR1 DFQATT, CDR2 SNEGSKA (reference sequence). Here the CDR3 reads CSAPRGTGSSYNEQFF. The CDR3 DNA sequence: TGCAGTGCTCCTAGGGGGACGGGGAGCTCCTACAATGAGCAGTTCTTC.

This chain joins TRBV6-5 and TRBJ1-4; 7 bases align to TRBD1. This CDR3 comprises 14 residues. With V trimmed by 5 bases and J by 8 bases, 8 bases remained unmatched. Germline CDR1 and CDR2: MNHEY and SVGAGI. CDR3 DNA sequence: TGTGCCAGCAGTCCAGACAGGGTGAGAGAAAAACTGTTTTTT. Amino acids: CASSPDRVREKLFF.

The genes are TRBV3-1 and TRBJ2-2; D not resolved. The CDR3 spans 14 residues. The germline V and J ends were trimmed by 1 base and 3 bases, with 6 bases remaining between them. CDR1 LGHDT and CDR2 YNNKEL come from the germline V gene (reference sequence). CDR3 DNA: TGTGCCAGCAGCCAAGGGACCTACACCGGGGAGCTGTTTTTT. Translated, it gives CASSQGTYTGELFF.

This clonotype was seen only a few times. The rearrangement uses TRBV11-2 and TRBJ1-5; the D is unclear. Trimming cost V 5 bases and J 11 bases, with 13 bases left between them. This CDR3 has 12 residues. Germline V gives CDR1 SGHAT, CDR2 FQNNGV. For the CDR3, the DNA is TGTGCCAGCAGCGCCACCGGGTCCTCCCAGCATTTT. Its protein product is CASSATGSSQHF. Variable domain in full (rest from reference TRBV11-2 and TRBJ1-5): EAGVAQSPRYKIIEKRQSVAFWCNPISGHATLYWYQQILGQGPKLLIQFQNNGVVDDSQLPKDRFSAERLKGVDSTLKIQPAKLEDSAVYLCASSATGSSQHFGDGTRLSIL.

The V call is TRBV5-1, the J call TRBJ1-4; 12 bases are shared with TRBD1. The CDR3 is made up of 16 amino acids. The V and J ends lost 4 bases and 3 bases, in that order; junction bases with no gene match: 4. Looked up from germline, CDR1 is SGHRS and CDR2 is YFSETQ. This CDR3 is CASSTGQGAANEKLFF. CDR3 coding DNA: TGCGCCAGCAGCACGGGACAGGGGGCAGCTAATGAAAAACTGTTTTTT.